This TCR beta chain was observed in a study of blood T cells in healthy people across ages. With a J-beta primer mix and a sample-barcoded 5' primer, a second PCR ran about 7 to 11 cycles. One entry per CDR3 protein, called by TCRdb with MiXCR from the 5' RACE reads. The profile shows about 1.8 million distinct CDR3 sequences, less than 50% of them singletons. This CDR3 has 15 residues. CDR1 SGHDT and CDR2 YYEEEE come from the germline V gene. The sequence came from a woman aged 40 to 50 in good health. The source material was blood. This chain joins TRBV5-6 and TRBJ2-4; perhaps D is TRBD1 or TRBD2 (5 bases each). The J call may not be correct, given that the DNA end is closer to TRBJ2-7. CDR3 residues: CASSGRDGRLDEQYF. CDR3 coding DNA: TGTGCCAGCAGCGGACGGGACGGGCGTTTAGACGAGCAGTACTTC.